This T cell receptor beta chain was sequenced during a study of blood T cell repertoires in COVID-19. Under the authors' procedure: From reference gene primer amplification, estimates of nucleated cell counts were derived. Profiled with immunoSEQ multiplex PCR; TCRdb holds only in-frame clones, not every one. That table supplies the V and J calls and clone size; D and trimming were determined from the DNA. The sample gives about 85,000 clones, around 85% of which show up once; approximately 10% is in the top ten. The CDR3 contains 15 residues. Germline loops: CDR1 SEHNR, CDR2 FQNEAQ (reference sequence). V was shortened by 5 bases and J by 2 bases, with 15 bases between the two germline ends.

The chain uses TRBV7-9 and TRBJ1-1; D unresolved. This TCR came from a man in his 70s with acute or convalescent COVID-19. The specimen sequenced was peripheral blood. The CDR3 sequence: CASSMYSEGNTEAFF. The CDR3 coding sequence is TGTGCCAGCAGCATGTATTCTGAGGGTAACACTGAAGCTTTCTTT.